This T cell receptor beta chain derives from a study of blood T cell repertoires in COVID-19. Study summary: Samples of COVID-19 (acute and convalescent) were obtained from the United States, Italy and Spain. In each case, the material was cDNA or gDNA derived from T cells, B-cell-depleted T cells, or PBMCs.

Original processing notes: It was from reference gene primer amplification that nucleated cell counts were estimated. Generated by immunoSEQ multiplex PCR, the TCRdb table keeps only in-frame clones and is missing some. V and J calls and clone size come straight from that table; D and trimming were deduced from the DNA. The data hold fewer than 150,000 clones, with approximately 83% observed a single time. V shed 3 bases, J shed 3 bases, and the junction held 7 bases outside the gene matches. The CDR3 has 14 amino acids. Germline V gives CDR1 DFQATT, CDR2 SNEGSKA (reference sequence). This receptor was obtained from a woman aged 50 to 65 with acute or convalescent COVID-19. The V call is TRBV20-1, the J call TRBJ1-1; TRBD1 aligns across 7 bases. The sample taken for sequencing was peripheral blood. CDR3 DNA: TGCAGTGCTAGTTGGAGGGGGCCGGACACTGAAGCTTTCTTT. As protein: CSASWRGPDTEAFF.